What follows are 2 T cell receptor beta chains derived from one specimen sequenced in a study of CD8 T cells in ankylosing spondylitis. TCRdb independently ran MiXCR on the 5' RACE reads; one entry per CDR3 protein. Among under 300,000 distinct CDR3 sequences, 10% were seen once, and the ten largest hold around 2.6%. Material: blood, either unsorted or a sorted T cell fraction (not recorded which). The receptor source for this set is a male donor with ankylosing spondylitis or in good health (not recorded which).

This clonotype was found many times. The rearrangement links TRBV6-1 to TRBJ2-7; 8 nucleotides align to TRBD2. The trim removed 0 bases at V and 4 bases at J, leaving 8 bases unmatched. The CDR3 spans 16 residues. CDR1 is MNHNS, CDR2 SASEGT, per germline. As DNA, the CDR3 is TGTGCCAGCAGTGAAGCGCTTGATAGCGGGAAATACGAGCAGTACTTC. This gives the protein CASSEALDSGKYEQYF.

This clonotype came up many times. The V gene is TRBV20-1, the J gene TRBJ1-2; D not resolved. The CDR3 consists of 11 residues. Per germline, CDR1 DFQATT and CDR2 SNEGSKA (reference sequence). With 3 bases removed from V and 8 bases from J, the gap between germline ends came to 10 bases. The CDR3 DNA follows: TGCAGTGCTAGTGGTGGTTACGGCTACACCTTC. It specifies CSASGGYGYTF.